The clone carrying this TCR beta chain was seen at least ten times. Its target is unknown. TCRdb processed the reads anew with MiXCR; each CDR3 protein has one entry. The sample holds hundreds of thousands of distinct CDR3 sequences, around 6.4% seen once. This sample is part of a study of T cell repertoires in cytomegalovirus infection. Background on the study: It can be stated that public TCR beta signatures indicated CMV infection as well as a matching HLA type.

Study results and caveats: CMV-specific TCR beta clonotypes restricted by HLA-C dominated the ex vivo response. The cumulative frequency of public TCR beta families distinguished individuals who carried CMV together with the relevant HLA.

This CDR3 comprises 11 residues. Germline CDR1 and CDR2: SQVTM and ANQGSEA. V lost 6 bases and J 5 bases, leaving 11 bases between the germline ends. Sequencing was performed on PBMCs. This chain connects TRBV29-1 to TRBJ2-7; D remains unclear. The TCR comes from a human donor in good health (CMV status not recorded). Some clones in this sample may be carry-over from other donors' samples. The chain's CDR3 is CSVDRGHEQYF. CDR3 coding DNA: TGCAGCGTCGACCGAGGCCACGAGCAGTACTTC.